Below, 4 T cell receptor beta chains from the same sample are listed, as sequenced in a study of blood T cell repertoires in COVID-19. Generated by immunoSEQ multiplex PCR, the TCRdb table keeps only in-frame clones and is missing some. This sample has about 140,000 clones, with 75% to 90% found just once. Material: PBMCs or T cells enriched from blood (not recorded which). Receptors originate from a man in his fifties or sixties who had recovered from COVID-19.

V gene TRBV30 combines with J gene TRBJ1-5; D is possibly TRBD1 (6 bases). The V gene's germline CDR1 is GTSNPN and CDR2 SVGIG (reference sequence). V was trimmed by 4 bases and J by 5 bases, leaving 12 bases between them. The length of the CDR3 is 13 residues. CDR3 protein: CAWNLEGDQPQHF. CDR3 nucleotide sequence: TGTGCCTGGAATCTTGAGGGGGATCAGCCCCAGCATTTT.

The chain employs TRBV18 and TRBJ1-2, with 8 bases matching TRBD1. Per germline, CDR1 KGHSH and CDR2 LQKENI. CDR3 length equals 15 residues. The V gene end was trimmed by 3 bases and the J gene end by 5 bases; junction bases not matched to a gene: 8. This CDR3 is CASSPGDRKLYGYTF. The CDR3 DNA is TGTGCCAGCTCACCGGGGGACAGGAAACTATATGGCTACACCTTC. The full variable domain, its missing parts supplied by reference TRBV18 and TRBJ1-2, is NAGVMQNPRHLVRRRGQEARLRCSPMKGHSHVYWYRQLPEEGLKFMVYLQKENIIDESGMPKERFSAEFPKEGPSILRIQQVVRGDSAAYFCASSPGDRKLYGYTFGSGTRLTVV.

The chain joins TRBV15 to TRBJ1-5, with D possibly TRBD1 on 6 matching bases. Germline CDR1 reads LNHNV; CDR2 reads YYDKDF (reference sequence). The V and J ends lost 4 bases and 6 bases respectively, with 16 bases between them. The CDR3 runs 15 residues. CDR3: CATSTQPQGPQPQHF. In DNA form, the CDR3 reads TGTGCCACCAGCACCCAACCACAGGGACCTCAGCCCCAGCATTTT.

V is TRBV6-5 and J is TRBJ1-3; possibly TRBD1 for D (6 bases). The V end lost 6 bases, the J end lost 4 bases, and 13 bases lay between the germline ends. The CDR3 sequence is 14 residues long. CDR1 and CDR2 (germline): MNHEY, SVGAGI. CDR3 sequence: CASRAEGGGNTIYF. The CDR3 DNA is TGTGCCAGCAGAGCGGAAGGGGGAGGAAACACCATATATTTT.